The entry below describes one TCR beta chain. As yet, its antigen is unknown. The CDR3 covers 15 residues. The germline V gene encodes CDR1 MNHEY and CDR2 SVGAGI. V trimming: 0 bases; J trimming: 3 bases; junction bases outside the gene matches: 4. This sample is part of a study of cytomegalovirus exposure and HLA in healthy donors. The study's findings and limits: Clonal expansion, a later analysis showed, was greater in HLA-associated TCR beta chains than in equally common others.

Primers: 60 Vbeta forward and 13 Jbeta reverse. Produced via immunoSEQ multiplex PCR; TCRdb's table is partial and in-frame only. The data hold around 67,000 clones, with roughly 74% observed a single time. The TCR comes from a man younger than 35 in good health and CMV-seropositive. The chain links TRBV6-5 to TRBJ1-2; 7 positions agree with TRBD1. The sequencing sample was made of PBMCs. The CDR3 DNA sequence: TGTGCCAGCAGTTACTCCTCCAGGGGGGACTATGGCTACACCTTC. Amino acid sequence: CASSYSSRGDYGYTF.